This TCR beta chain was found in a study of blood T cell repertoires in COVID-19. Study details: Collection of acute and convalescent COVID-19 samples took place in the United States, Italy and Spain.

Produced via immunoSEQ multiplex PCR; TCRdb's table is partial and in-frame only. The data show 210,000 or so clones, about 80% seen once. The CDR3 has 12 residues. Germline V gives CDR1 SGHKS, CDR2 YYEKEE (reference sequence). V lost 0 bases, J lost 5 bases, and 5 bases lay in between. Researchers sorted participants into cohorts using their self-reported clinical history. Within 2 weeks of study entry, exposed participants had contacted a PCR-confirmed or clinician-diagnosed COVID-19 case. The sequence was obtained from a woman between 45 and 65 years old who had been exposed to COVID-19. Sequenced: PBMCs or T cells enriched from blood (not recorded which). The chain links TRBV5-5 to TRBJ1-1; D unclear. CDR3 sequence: CASSLVLTEAFF. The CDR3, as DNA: TGTGCCAGCAGCTTGGTCCTAACTGAAGCTTTCTTT.